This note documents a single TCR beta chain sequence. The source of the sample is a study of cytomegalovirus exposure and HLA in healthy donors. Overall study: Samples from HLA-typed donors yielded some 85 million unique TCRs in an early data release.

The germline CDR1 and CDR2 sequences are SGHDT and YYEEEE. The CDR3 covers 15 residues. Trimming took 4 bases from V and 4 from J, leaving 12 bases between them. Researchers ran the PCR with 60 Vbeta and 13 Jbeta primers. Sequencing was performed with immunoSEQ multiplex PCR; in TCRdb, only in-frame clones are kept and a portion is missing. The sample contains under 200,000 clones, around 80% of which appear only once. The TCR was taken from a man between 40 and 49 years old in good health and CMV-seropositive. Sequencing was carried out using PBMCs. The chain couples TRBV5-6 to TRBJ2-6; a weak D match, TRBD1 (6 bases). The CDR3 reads CASSLPGEGANVLTF. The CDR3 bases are TGTGCCAGCAGCCTACCAGGGGAGGGGGCCAACGTCCTGACTTTC. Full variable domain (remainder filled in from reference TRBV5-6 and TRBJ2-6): DAGVTQSPTHLIKTRGQQVTLRCSPKSGHDTVSWYQQALGQGPQFIFQYYEEEERQRGNFPDRFSGHQFPNYSSELNVNALLLGDSALYLCASSLPGEGANVLTFGAGSRLTVL.